The 13 T cell receptor beta chains in this list originate from one sample, sequenced in a study of control samples from healthy donors and cancer patients. The protocol was immunoSEQ multiplex PCR, while the TCRdb copy is restricted to in-frame clones and leaves out a portion. The sample has more than 75,000 clones; approximately 84% are singletons. The sequenced material came from PBMCs. The source is a man between 65 and 85 years old with lung cancer.

The rearrangement joins TRBV21-1 to TRBJ2-1; TRBD1 was called by the table and not checked on the DNA. TRBV21-1 is a listed pseudogene. This CDR3 comprises 18 residues. Here the CDR3 DNA reads TGTGCCAGCAGCAAAGCCTCAGGGTTGGAAAGCTCCTACAATGAGCAGTTCTTC. Residues: CASSKASGLESSYNEQFF.

The chain combines TRBV3-1 (or the pseudogene TRBV3-2) with TRBJ1-5; no clear D gene. Germline loops: CDR1 LGHDT, CDR2 YNNKEL (reference sequence). Trimming cost V 0 bases and J 5 bases, with 11 bases left between them. The CDR3 is made up of 15 amino acids. DNA for the CDR3: TGTGCCAGCAGCCAAGATTCTGACTCTGATCAGCCCCAGCATTTT. As protein: CASSQDSDSDQPQHF.

The chain combines TRBV10-2 with TRBJ2-2; 14 bases are shared with TRBD2. Germline CDR1 reads WSHSY; CDR2 reads SAAADI. The CDR3 length is 15 residues. V was clipped by 6 bases and J by 5 bases; unmatched bases: 2. Here the CDR3 DNA reads TGCGCCAGCAGGACTAGCGGGGGGGGGACCGGGGAGCTGTTTTTT. It encodes CASRTSGGGTGELFF.

This chain joins TRBV4-1 and TRBJ1-4; 10 nucleotides align to TRBD1. J was trimmed by 0 bases and V by 4 bases; bases with no gene match: 5. CDR1 is MGHRA, CDR2 YSYEKL, per germline. This CDR3 is 17 amino acids long. CDR3 sequence (DNA): TGCGCCAGCAGCCTTCGGGGACAGGGGTCAACTAATGAAAAACTGTTTTTT. This sequence encodes CASSLRGQGSTNEKLFF.

The chain has TRBV19 and TRBJ2-7, with 10 nucleotides matching TRBD1. J gave up 3 bases and V 1 base, and 3 bases lay outside the gene matches. Per germline, CDR1 LNHDA and CDR2 SQIVND (reference sequence). This CDR3 has 15 residues. The CDR3 reads CASSIGRDRGYEQYF. The DNA of the CDR3 is TGTGCCAGTAGTATAGGACGGGACAGGGGCTACGAGCAGTACTTC.

This clone was seen more than once but under ten times. The V call is TRBV5-5, the J call TRBJ2-7; D ambiguous. The germline V and J ends were trimmed by 3 bases and 1 base, with 17 bases remaining between them. The CDR3 totals 16 residues. Germline CDR1 and CDR2: SGHKS and YYEKEE (reference sequence). The CDR3 coding sequence is TGTGCCAGCAGCTCGAATCTCCGGGCCGGGTCCTACGAGCAGTACTTC. Translated, it gives CASSSNLRAGSYEQYF.

The V and J genes are TRBV6-6 and TRBJ2-5, with 8 positions matching TRBD1. The CDR3 loop spans 12 amino acids. J was trimmed by 5 bases and V by 8 bases; bases with no gene match: 4. Germline loops: CDR1 MNHNY, CDR2 SVGAGI (reference sequence). CDR3 sequence (DNA): TGTGCCAGCCAGGGGGCGGGGGAGACCCAGTACTTC. Translating gives CASQGAGETQYF.

DNA of the CDR3: TGTGCTCTCCGAGGGGAGAGGGATTCACCCCTCCACTTT. Translating gives CALRGERDSPLHF. This chain connects TRBV30 to TRBJ1-6; D is perhaps TRBD1 (5 bases). Germline V gene lookup returns CDR1 GTSNPN and CDR2 SVGIG (reference sequence). The CDR3 covers 13 residues.

The rearrangement joins TRBV4-1 to TRBJ2-3; 7 positions match TRBD1. CDR1 is MGHRA, CDR2 YSYEKL, per germline. The J segment lost 0 bases and the V segment lost 0 bases, leaving 12 bases of the junction unmatched. The CDR3 has 19 amino acids. The CDR3 bases are TGCGCCAGCAGCCAAGAAACAGGGGCGAGTTTTCCTAGCACAGATACGCAGTATTTT. It yields the protein CASSQETGASFPSTDTQYF.

This chain connects TRBV6-5 to TRBJ1-1; no firm D call. CDR1 and CDR2 from the germline V gene are MNHEY and SVGAGI. This CDR3 is 13 amino acids long. With 2 bases removed from V and 4 bases from J, the gap between germline ends came to 8 bases. DNA for the CDR3: TGTGCCAGCAGTTACGGTGGGGTCACTGAAGCTTTCTTT. Its translation is CASSYGGVTEAFF.

This clone occurred a few times. The chain uses TRBV7-2 and TRBJ1-2; the D is unclear. V was pared by 3 bases and J by 4 bases, with 15 bases between. Germline values: CDR1 SGHTA, CDR2 FQGNSA. This CDR3 contains 15 residues. CDR3 region: CASSFPGGLFYGYTF. The CDR3 DNA follows: TGTGCCAGCAGCTTTCCCGGAGGGCTATTCTATGGCTACACCTTC.

The J gene is TRBJ1-2, the V gene TRBV19; TRBD1 matches 9 bases. The CDR3 totals 16 residues. V lost 0 bases and J lost 4; bases outside the gene matches: 6. Germline V gene lookup returns CDR1 LNHDA and CDR2 SQIVND (reference sequence). CDR3 nucleotide sequence: TGTGCCAGTAGTATAGAATGGACAGGGGACGTCTATGGCTACACCTTC. It translates to CASSIEWTGDVYGYTF.

The count of this clone is one. This chain connects TRBV7-9 to TRBJ2-7; 12 bases align to TRBD1. This CDR3 comprises 15 residues. Germline V CDR1 and CDR2: SEHNR, FQNEAQ (reference sequence). Trimming removed 5 bases from V and 4 bases from J; junction bases left unmatched: 6. The CDR3 loop is CASSPGTGGLYEQYF. DNA for the CDR3: TGTGCCAGCAGCCCCGGGACAGGGGGCCTGTACGAGCAGTACTTC.